What follows is one TCR beta chain and its context. This sample is part of a study of technical replicates of blood from a few donors. V shed 0 bases, J shed 0 bases, and the junction held 9 bases outside the gene matches. The germline gives CDR1 LNHNV, CDR2 YYDKDF (reference sequence). This CDR3 region has 18 residues. TCRdb keeps only in-frame clones here, not all; method: immunoSEQ multiplex PCR. The sample consists of around 83,000 clones, roughly 94% of them appearing once. Sequences were obtained from T cells isolated from PBMCs. The chain is built from TRBV15 and TRBJ2-3, with 7 bases matching TRBD2. The receptor was isolated from a human donor in good health. The CDR3 region has the DNA TGTGCCACCAGCAGAGATAGGGCTGCGGGGGTTAGCACAGATACGCAGTATTTT. Amino acids: CATSRDRAAGVSTDTQYF.